This T cell receptor (beta chain) was sequenced for a study of blood T cells in healthy people across ages (dated by TCRdb to 2014 to 2015). Background on the whole study: In model experiments, template switching captured about one uniquely barcoded TCR beta cDNA molecule for every two T cells. Two additional independent replicas of 1 million unique cDNA reads from the same blood draw were analyzed for two donors (one aged 18 to 29 and one aged 80 or older). To track age-related changes in TCR beta repertoire diversity, the study relied on deep sequencing normalized with unique cDNA molecular identifiers. To avoid experimental bias, donors of different ages were randomly spread across the sequencing lanes. Four age groups were formed from the donors: young (average approximately 15 years), middle-aged (around 40), aged (approximately 60) and long-lived (around 82).

Donors were 35 to 40 systemically healthy Caucasian individuals from Russia aged roughly 6 to 100 years. Each donor gave ten milliliters of peripheral blood, drawn into EDTA-treated Vacutainer tubes. Ficoll-Paque density-gradient centrifugation was used to isolate PBMCs, with at least 6 million per sample. Trizol reagent was used to extract total RNA from the PBMCs, yielding at least 6 micrograms per sample. Naive CD45RAhigh/CD27high T cell percentages were measured by flow cytometry on a PBMC aliquot from every donor. In the case of this clonotype: Its antigen is unknown. No base qualities exist here, and no much larger clone lies one base off it.

Library prep was done by 5' RACE. The instrument was an Illumina HiSeq 2500. The second PCR ran for about 7 to 11 cycles and used a J-beta primer mix along with a sample-barcoded 5' primer. A unique molecular identifier was introduced onto each TCR beta cDNA molecule by a template-switch 5' adaptor carrying 12 random nucleotides. Each sample yielded at least 2.5 million CDR3-containing paired-end reads. First-strand cDNA was synthesized from all RNA with the Mint cDNA synthesis kit, primed by a TRBC-specific oligonucleotide. After uracil-DNA glycosylase treatment, a first 18-cycle PCR used universal primers M1SS and BC2_uni_R on all cDNA. The authors' pipeline ran thus. For normalization, 1 million high-quality reads were randomly selected from each sample, with every read carrying a distinct molecular identifier. Reads with shared molecular identifiers were discarded instead of being binned into consensus sequences. MiTCR, run with a Q25 quality threshold and the strictest error-elimination algorithm, handled CDR3 identification, clonotype clustering and error correction. A nonparametric unseen species model with Euler transformation was used to estimate a lower bound on total TCR beta diversity. TCRdb trimmed the raw reads at Q25, called clones with MiXCR and kept productive beta chains. Each CDR3 protein gets just one entry, which takes the most common genes and DNA from the rows behind it. The V and J calls here are based on TCRdb, not the publication. This sample holds roughly 1.4 million distinct CDR3 sequences; almost 60% were observed only once. Of the sample, 6.5% to 8% is held by the ten largest clones.

Study-level results and caveats: Because the CMV infection status of the donors was unknown, age-related changes in expanded clonotypes may potentially have been confounded. Conclusive comparison of naive and antigen-experienced compartments was prevented by the profiling of bulk unsorted PBMCs. Observed TCR beta diversity correlated strongly with the percentage of naive T cells measured by flow cytometry. The long-lived group showed more naive CD4+ T cells, fewer expanded clones and increased TCR diversity than the aged group, suggesting age selection. Observed TCR beta diversity per million T cells fell roughly linearly with age, and a significant reduction was already apparent by age roughly 40. Estimates of total diversity based on one million sequenced T cells were considered lower bounds and underestimates.

This receptor was identified in a man younger than 35 in good health. The sequenced material came from blood.

The CDR3 in this case is CSAVKGGTDTQYF. The nucleotide sequence is TGCAGTGCTGTAAAAGGGGGCACAGATACGCAGTATTTT. The V and J segments used are TRBV20-1 and TRBJ2-3; D gene: possibly TRBD1, on 5 matching bases. The CDR3 starts with the cysteine, ends with the phenylalanine, and has 13 residues. Kept here is only the CDR3 DNA, which spans 39 bases and is read in frame from base 1. The germline V gene (reference sequence) yields DFQATT for CDR1 and SNEGSKA for CDR2. The germline ends are 10 bases apart after V is trimmed by 5 bases and J by 1 base.